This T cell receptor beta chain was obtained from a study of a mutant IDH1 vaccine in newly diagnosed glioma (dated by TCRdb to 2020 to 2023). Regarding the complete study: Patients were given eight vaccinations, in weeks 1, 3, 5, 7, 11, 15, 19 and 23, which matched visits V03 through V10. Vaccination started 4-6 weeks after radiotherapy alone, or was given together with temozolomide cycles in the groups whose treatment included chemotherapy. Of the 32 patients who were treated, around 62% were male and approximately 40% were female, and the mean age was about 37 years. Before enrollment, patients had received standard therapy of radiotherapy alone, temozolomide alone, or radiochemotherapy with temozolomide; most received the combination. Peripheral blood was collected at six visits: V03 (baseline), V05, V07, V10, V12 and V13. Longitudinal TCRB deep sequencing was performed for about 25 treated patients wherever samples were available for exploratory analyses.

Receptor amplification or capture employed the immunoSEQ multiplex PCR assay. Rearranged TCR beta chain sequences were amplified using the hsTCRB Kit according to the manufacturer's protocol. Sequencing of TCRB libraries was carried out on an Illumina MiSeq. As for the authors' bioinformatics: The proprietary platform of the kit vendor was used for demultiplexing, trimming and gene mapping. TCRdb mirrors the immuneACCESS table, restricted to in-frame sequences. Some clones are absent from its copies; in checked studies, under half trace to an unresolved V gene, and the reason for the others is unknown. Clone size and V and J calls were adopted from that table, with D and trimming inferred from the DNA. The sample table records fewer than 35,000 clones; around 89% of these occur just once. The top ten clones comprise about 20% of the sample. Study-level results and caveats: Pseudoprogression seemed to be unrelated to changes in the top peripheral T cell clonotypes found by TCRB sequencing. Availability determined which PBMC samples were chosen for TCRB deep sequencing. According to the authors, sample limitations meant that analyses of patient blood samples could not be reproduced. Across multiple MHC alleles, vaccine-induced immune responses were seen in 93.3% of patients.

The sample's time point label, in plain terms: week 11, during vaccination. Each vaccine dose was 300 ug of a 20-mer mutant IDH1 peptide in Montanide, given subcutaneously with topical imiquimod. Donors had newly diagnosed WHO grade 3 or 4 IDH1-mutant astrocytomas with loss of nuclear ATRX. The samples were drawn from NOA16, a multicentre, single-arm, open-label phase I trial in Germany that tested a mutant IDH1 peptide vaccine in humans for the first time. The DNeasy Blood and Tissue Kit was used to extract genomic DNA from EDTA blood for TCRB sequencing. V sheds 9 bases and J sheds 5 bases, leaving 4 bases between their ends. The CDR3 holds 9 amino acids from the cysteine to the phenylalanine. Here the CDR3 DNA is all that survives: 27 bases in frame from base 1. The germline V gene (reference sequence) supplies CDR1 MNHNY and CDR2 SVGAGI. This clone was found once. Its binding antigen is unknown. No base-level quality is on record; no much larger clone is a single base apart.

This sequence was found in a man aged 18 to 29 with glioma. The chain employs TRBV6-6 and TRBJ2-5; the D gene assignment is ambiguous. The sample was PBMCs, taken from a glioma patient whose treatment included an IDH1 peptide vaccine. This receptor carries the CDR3 CASGETQYF. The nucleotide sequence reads TGTGCCAGTGGGGAGACCCAGTACTTC.